These 15 T cell receptor beta chains were sequenced from one sample in a study of cytomegalovirus exposure and HLA in healthy donors. Primers: 60 Vbeta forward and 13 Jbeta reverse. TCRdb's table, derived via immunoSEQ multiplex PCR, lists solely in-frame clones and lacks some. Among 150,000 to 200,000 clones listed, over 65% were seen once. Input material: PBMCs. Source of these receptors: a woman aged 40-49 years in good health and CMV-seropositive.

This sequence joins TRBV5-6 and TRBJ2-5, with TRBD2 as a possible D gene (6 bases). The V gene lost 4 bases and the J gene lost 7 bases, with 14 bases spanning the gap. The CDR3 is 13 residues long. Looked up from germline, CDR1 is SGHDT and CDR2 is YYEEEE. The CDR3 protein is CASSAGTRGTQYF. The CDR3, as DNA: TGTGCCAGCAGCGCCGGGACTCGGGGGACCCAGTACTTC.

The rearrangement links TRBV15 to TRBJ2-1; TRBD2 matches at 13 bases. Per germline, CDR1 LNHNV and CDR2 YYDKDF (reference sequence). J was trimmed by 2 bases and V by 2 bases; bases with no gene match: 9. This CDR3 has 19 residues. CDR3 residues: CATSRPRLAGGSTYNEQFF. The CDR3 region has the DNA TGTGCCACCAGCAGACCCAGACTAGCGGGAGGTAGTACCTACAATGAGCAGTTCTTC.

This chain joins TRBV10-3 and TRBJ2-7, with 7 bases identical to TRBD2. The ends lost 3 bases at V and 3 bases at J; junction bases unmatched: 8. This CDR3 is 15 amino acids long. Per germline, CDR1 ENHRY and CDR2 SYGVKD. The CDR3 spells CAISDLNGGSYEQYF. The CDR3 DNA sequence: TGTGCCATCAGTGACCTAAATGGCGGGAGCTACGAGCAGTACTTC.

A single count supports this clone. The rearrangement links TRBV27 to TRBJ2-7; D unresolved. The CDR3 loop spans 14 amino acids. The germline CDR1 and CDR2 sequences are MNHEY and SMNVEV (reference sequence). Trimming removed 2 bases at V and 0 bases at J, with 8 bases between. This chain's CDR3 is CASSLKHLSYEQYF. The CDR3 DNA reads TGTGCCAGCAGTTTAAAACATCTCTCCTACGAGCAGTACTTC.

There are a few counts of this clone. The chain carries TRBV9 and TRBJ2-5, with 11 bases aligning to TRBD2. Germline V CDR1 and CDR2: SGDLS, YYNGEE. CDR3 length equals 16 residues. The trim removed 3 bases at V and 2 bases at J, leaving 6 bases unmatched. CDR3 in amino acids: CASSAPLAGGQETQYF. The CDR3 nucleotides read TGTGCCAGCAGCGCCCCCCTAGCGGGAGGACAAGAGACCCAGTACTTC.

V is TRBV6-1 and J is TRBJ2-7, with TRBD2 matching 12 bases. Germline loops: CDR1 MNHNS, CDR2 SASEGT. Germline trimming cut 6 bases from V and 6 bases from J; bases unmatched to any gene: 6. The CDR3 runs 14 residues. The CDR3 sequence: CASSPSGRVGEQYF. CDR3 in DNA: TGTGCCAGCAGCCCTAGCGGGAGGGTGGGCGAGCAGTACTTC.

This rearrangement joins TRBV28 to TRBJ1-2; D might be TRBD1 (5 bases). Trimming left V 7 bases short and J 6 bases short, with 15 bases between. This CDR3 contains 13 residues. Germline V gene sequence: CDR1 MDHEN, CDR2 SYDVKM. The CDR3 protein is CASTSRGEDGYTF. The CDR3 nucleotides read TGTGCCAGCACCTCGCGGGGGGAGGATGGCTACACCTTC.

This clone was counted a single time. The chain is built from TRBV6-5 and TRBJ2-1, with TRBD2 matching over 9 bases. Germline values: CDR1 MNHEY, CDR2 SVGAGI. The CDR3 is 14 amino acids. The J segment lost 13 bases and the V segment lost 5 bases, leaving 12 bases of the junction unmatched. The CDR3 region is CASSVPGTSSLQFF. The CDR3, as DNA: TGTGCCAGCAGTGTTCCCGGGACTAGCTCTCTTCAGTTCTTC.

This clone was recorded once. The chain has TRBV6-1 and TRBJ1-5; tentative D call: TRBD1 (6 bases). The CDR3 covers 15 residues. CDR1 and CDR2 (germline): MNHNS, SASEGT. V was trimmed by 5 bases and J by 1 base, leaving 12 bases between them. CDR3 residues: CASSPGHGSNQPQHF. The CDR3 DNA reads TGTGCCAGCAGTCCGGGACATGGGAGCAATCAGCCCCAGCATTTT.

Only a few counts were recorded for this clone. The gene calls are TRBV2 and TRBJ2-3; 8 bases are shared with TRBD1. The germline V gene has CDR1 SNHLY and CDR2 FYNNEI. This CDR3 has 15 residues. V shed 5 bases, J shed 4 bases, and the junction held 8 bases outside the gene matches. The CDR3 spells CASSTDRVDSDTQYF. The DNA of the CDR3 is TGTGCCAGCAGTACGGACAGGGTAGATTCAGATACGCAGTATTTT.

This clone was detected only a few times. The V and J genes are TRBV27 and TRBJ2-3; D call uncertain. The CDR3 covers 12 residues. V shed 4 bases and J shed 4 bases, with 6 bases lying between them. CDR1 is MNHEY, CDR2 SMNVEV, per germline (reference sequence). CDR3 bases: TGTGCCAGCAGTTCAATAGCAGATACGCAGTATTTT. This codes for CASSSIADTQYF.

The gene calls are TRBV28 and TRBJ2-1; 9 nucleotides match TRBD2. Trimming removed 3 bases from V and 2 bases from J; junction bases left unmatched: 5. This CDR3 has 16 amino acids. Per the germline V gene, CDR1 is MDHEN and CDR2 is SYDVKM. CDR3 in amino acids: CASSFTAGGPYNEQFF. DNA for the CDR3: TGTGCCAGCAGTTTTACGGCGGGAGGGCCCTACAATGAGCAGTTCTTC.

The chain carries TRBV5-6 and TRBJ1-2; the D is unclear. The CDR3 extends over 13 amino acids. The germline gives CDR1 SGHDT, CDR2 YYEEEE. Trimming left V 7 bases short and J 3 bases short, with 13 bases between. In nucleotides, the CDR3 is TGTGCCAGCTCCACAGACACATACTATGGCTACACCTTC. It encodes CASSTDTYYGYTF.

This clone has only a few counts. This rearrangement joins TRBV20-1 to TRBJ1-1, with D unclear. V was trimmed by 0 bases and J by 10 bases, leaving 9 bases between them. The CDR3 runs 11 residues. CDR1 and CDR2 from the germline V gene are DFQATT and SNEGSKA (reference sequence). CDR3 in DNA: TGCAGTGCTAGAGATGTCCGAGGAGCTTTCTTT. Translating gives CSARDVRGAFF.

Remarks on this clone: The junction differs from germline at one of its ends, possibly a read error. This chain joins TRBV28 and TRBJ1-5; D is perhaps TRBD1 (5 bases). This CDR3 comprises 16 residues. Germline CDR1 reads MDHEN; CDR2 reads SYDVKM. Written as DNA, the CDR3 is TGTGCCAGCAGTACCCAGGGACTTGGGTCCAATCAGCCCCAGAATTTT. This translates into CASSTQGLGSNQPQNF.